Listed below are T cell receptor beta chains from one sample, sequenced in a study of T-cell memory formation after mild COVID-19. In TCRdb, the 5' RACE reads were re-called with MiXCR into one record per CDR3 protein. The sample yields 300,000 to 400,000 distinct CDR3 sequences, over 25% seen once. The sample comprised PBMCs or a T cell subset sorted from them (not recorded which). These receptor sequences come from an adult woman who had mild COVID-19 (a few samples of this study predate the infection). Cell type and time point are not known. Each CDR3 is given with its conserved first and last residue. The D gene is left open where the match is weak. Size is omitted from some rows. Given values are once, few, many or a class for expanded clones.

length | size | J | V | D | CDR3 | DNA
11 | NA | TRBJ2-7 | TRBV29-1 | NA | CSVGSQYEQYF | TGCAGCGTTGGGAGTCAGTACGAGCAGTACTTC
14 | NA | TRBJ1-5 | TRBV19 | NA | CASSAPGHNQPQHF | TGTGCCAGTAGTGCTCCGGGTCATAATCAGCCCCAGCATTTT
14 | NA | TRBJ1-1 | TRBV5-1 | TRBD1 | CASTEDRANTEAFF | TGCGCCAGCACCGAGGACAGGGCGAACACTGAAGCTTTCTTT
13 | NA | TRBJ1-5 | TRBV5-1 | NA | CASSLEGFQPQHF | TGCGCCAGCAGCTTGGAGGGGTTTCAGCCCCAGCATTTT
18 | once | TRBJ1-1 | TRBV5-8 | NA | CASSSQAVLSVKNTEAFF | TGTGCCAGCAGCTCGCAAGCCGTTTTATCTGTTAAGAACACTGAAGCTTTCTTT
14 | few | TRBJ2-7 | TRBV11-2 | NA | CASSLVSAPYEQYF | TGTGCCAGCAGCTTAGTGTCGGCACCCTACGAGCAGTACTTC
17 | once | TRBJ1-1 | TRBV5-1 | TRBD1 | CASSLAPQGGRDTEAFF | TGCGCCAGCAGCTTGGCCCCGCAGGGGGGAAGGGACACTGAAGCTTTCTTT
15 | few | TRBJ2-1 | TRBV7-2 | TRBD2 | CASSLWAGGPNEQFF | TGTGCCAGCAGCTTATGGGCGGGGGGACCAAATGAGCAGTTCTTC
14 | NA | TRBJ1-2 | TRBV12-3/TRBV12-4 | TRBD1 | CASSLGGTVLGYTF | TGTGCCAGCAGTTTAGGCGGGACAGTACTTGGCTACACCTTC
14 | many | TRBJ2-7 | TRBV5-1 | TRBD1 | CASSPGTGTYEQYF | TGTGCCAGCAGCCCCGGGACAGGGACCTACGAGCAGTACTTC
13 | many | TRBJ2-7 | TRBV12-3/TRBV12-4 | NA | CASSFGTNYEQYF | TGTGCCAGCAGTTTTGGGACCAACTACGAGCAGTACTTC
16 | few | TRBJ2-1 | TRBV7-3 | TRBD1 | CASSQTGTGVYNEQFF | TGTGCCAGCAGCCAAACCGGGACAGGGGTCTACAATGAGCAGTTCTTC
16 | NA | TRBJ2-5 | TRBV12-3/TRBV12-4 | TRBD2 | CASSSGLAGMLGTQYF | TGTGCCAGCAGCTCCGGACTAGCGGGCATGCTTGGGACCCAGTACTTC
15 | many | TRBJ1-1 | TRBV5-1 | TRBD1 | CASRLPGGSNTEAFF | TGCGCCAGCCGCCTCCCAGGGGGGTCGAACACTGAAGCTTTCTTT
15 | few | TRBJ1-5 | TRBV6-6 | TRBD1 | CASSPGQTSNQPQHF | TGTGCCAGCAGCCCGGGACAGACTAGCAATCAGCCCCAGCATTTT
15 | NA | TRBJ2-7 | TRBV4-2 | TRBD1 | CASSPRGQGLGEQYF | TGTGCCAGCAGCCCACGTGGACAGGGTTTGGGCGAGCAGTACTTC
15 | few | TRBJ2-6 | TRBV12-3/TRBV12-4 | NA | CASSSQGSGANVLTF | TGTGCCAGCAGTTCCCAGGGTTCTGGGGCCAACGTCCTGACTTTC
15 | few | TRBJ2-5 | TRBV14 | NA | CASSQGTVVSETQYF | TGTGCCAGCAGCCAAGGTACAGTCGTCTCAGAGACCCAGTACTTC
13 | NA | TRBJ2-1 | TRBV15 | NA | CATQSRSSVEQFF | TGTGCCACCCAAAGCAGGAGTTCTGTTGAGCAGTTCTTC
12 | few | TRBJ2-7 | TRBV29-1 | TRBD1 | CSAGTGGTEQYF | TGCAGTGCCGGGACAGGGGGGACCGAGCAGTACTTC
16 | NA | TRBJ2-2 | TRBV10-3 | TRBD2 | CAISDLVAGPTGELFF | TGTGCCATCAGTGACCTTGTAGCGGGGCCCACCGGGGAGCTGTTTTTT
12 | NA | TRBJ2-7 | TRBV5-6 | NA | CASSPLRAEQYF | TGTGCCAGCAGTCCACTCCGCGCCGAGCAGTACTTC
11 | NA | TRBJ2-7 | TRBV29-1 | NA | CSAARGSEQYF | TGCAGCGCCGCACGAGGGAGCGAGCAGTACTTC
16 | few | TRBJ2-7 | TRBV3-1 | TRBD1 | CASSHRGQGGSYEQYF | TGTGCCAGCAGCCACCGAGGACAGGGGGGTTCCTACGAGCAGTACTTC
15 | NA | TRBJ1-5 | TRBV9 | NA | CASSPSPSVDQPQHF | TGTGCCAGCAGCCCTTCTCCCTCGGTTGATCAGCCCCAGCATTTT
16 | NA | TRBJ2-7 | TRBV5-1 | TRBD1 | CASTYVPGQGTYEQYF | TGCGCCAGCACTTATGTGCCGGGACAGGGGACCTACGAGCAGTACTTC